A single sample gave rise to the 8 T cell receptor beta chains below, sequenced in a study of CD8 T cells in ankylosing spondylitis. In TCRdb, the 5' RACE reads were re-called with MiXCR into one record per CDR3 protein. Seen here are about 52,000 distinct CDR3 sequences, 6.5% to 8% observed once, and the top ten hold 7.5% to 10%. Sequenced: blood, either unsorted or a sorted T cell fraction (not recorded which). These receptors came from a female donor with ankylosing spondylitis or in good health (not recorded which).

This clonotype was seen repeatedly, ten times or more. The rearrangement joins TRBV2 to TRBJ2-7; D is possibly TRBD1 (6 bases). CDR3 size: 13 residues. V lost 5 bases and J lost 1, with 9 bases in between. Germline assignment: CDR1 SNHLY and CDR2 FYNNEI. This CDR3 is CASSPTGSYEQYV. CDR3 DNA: TGTGCCAGCAGTCCTACAGGGTCCTACGAGCAGTACGTC.

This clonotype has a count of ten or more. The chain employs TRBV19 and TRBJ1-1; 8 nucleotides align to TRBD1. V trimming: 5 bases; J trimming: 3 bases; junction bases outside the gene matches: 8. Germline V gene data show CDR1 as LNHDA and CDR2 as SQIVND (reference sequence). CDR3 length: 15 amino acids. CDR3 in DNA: TGTGCCAGTAGTCTCACAGGGGGAACTCACACTGAAGCTTTCTTT. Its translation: CASSLTGGTHTEAFF.

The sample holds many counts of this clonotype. This CDR3 is CASSSLSTNEKLFF. The CDR3 DNA follows: TGCGCCAGCAGCTCGTTGTCAACTAATGAAAAACTGTTTTTT. The chain is built from TRBV5-1 and TRBJ1-4; no firm D call. Germline loops: CDR1 SGHRS, CDR2 YFSETQ. V lost 3 bases and J 0 bases, leaving 6 bases between the germline ends. CDR3 length: 14 residues.

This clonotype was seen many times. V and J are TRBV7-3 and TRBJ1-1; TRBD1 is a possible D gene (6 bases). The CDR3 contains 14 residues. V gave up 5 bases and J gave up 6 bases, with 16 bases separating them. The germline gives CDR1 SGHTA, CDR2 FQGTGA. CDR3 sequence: CASSKEGGRAEAFF. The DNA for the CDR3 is TGTGCCAGCAGCAAGGAAGGGGGGCGGGCTGAAGCTTTCTTT.

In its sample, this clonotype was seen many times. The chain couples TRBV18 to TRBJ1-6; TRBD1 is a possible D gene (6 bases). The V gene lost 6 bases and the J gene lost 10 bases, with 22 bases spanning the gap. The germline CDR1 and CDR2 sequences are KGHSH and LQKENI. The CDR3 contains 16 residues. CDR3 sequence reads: CASSPVGGLGRSPLHF. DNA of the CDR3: TGTGCCAGCTCCCCCGTCGGGGGCCTGGGGCGGTCACCCCTCCACTTT.

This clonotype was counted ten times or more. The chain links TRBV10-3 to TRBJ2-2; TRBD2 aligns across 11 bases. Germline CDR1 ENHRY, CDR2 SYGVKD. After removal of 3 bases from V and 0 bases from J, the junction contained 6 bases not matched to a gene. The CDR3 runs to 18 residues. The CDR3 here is CAISETSGGRANTGELFF. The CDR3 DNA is TGTGCCATCAGTGAAACTAGCGGGGGCCGCGCGAACACCGGGGAGCTGTTTTTT.

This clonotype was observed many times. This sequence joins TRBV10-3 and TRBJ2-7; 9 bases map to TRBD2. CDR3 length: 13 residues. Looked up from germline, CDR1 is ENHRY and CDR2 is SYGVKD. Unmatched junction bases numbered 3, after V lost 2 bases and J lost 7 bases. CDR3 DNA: TGTGCCATCAGTGAGGGACTAGCGAGGGAGCAGTACGTC. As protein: CAISEGLAREQYV.

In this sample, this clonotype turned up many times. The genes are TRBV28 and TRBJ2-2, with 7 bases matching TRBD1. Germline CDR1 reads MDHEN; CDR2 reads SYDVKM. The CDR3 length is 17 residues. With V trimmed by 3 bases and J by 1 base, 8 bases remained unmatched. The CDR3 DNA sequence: TGTGCCAGCAGTTTCTACCCCGGGACAGAGAACACCGGGGAGCTGTTTTTT. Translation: CASSFYPGTENTGELFF.